This TCR beta chain was profiled in a study of blood T cell repertoires in COVID-19. Study-wide background: Whether acute or convalescent, the COVID-19 samples came from the United States, Italy and Spain. Sources were T cells, B-cell-depleted T cells, or PBMCs; the material itself was cDNA or gDNA.

The count of this clone is one. Authors' data handling: Nucleated cell number was recorded as an estimate derived from reference gene primer amplification. Generated by immunoSEQ multiplex PCR, the TCRdb table keeps only in-frame clones and is missing some. V and J calls and clone size follow that table, whereas D and trimming were derived from the DNA. The sample records fewer than 35,000 clones, about 89% being singletons. The germline V gene encodes CDR1 KGHDR and CDR2 SFDVKD. V dropped 1 base and J dropped 7 bases, with 9 bases sitting between them. The CDR3 has 13 residues. The sequencing sample was made of peripheral blood. The chain carries TRBV24-1 and TRBJ1-2, with D maybe TRBD1 (5 bases). The receptor was isolated from a man in his sixties with acute or convalescent COVID-19. Written as DNA, the CDR3 is TGTGCCACCAGTGATTTAGTGGGGGGTGGCTACACCTTC. Amino acids: CATSDLVGGGYTF.